This T cell receptor (beta chain) was identified in a study of blood T cells in healthy people across ages. Findings of the study overall: Bulk PBMC profiling left naive and antigen-experienced comparisons inconclusive.

Donors were systemically healthy Caucasian individuals from Russia aged roughly 6 to 100 years. The use of a sample-barcoded 5' primer and a J-beta primer mix characterized a second PCR of roughly 6 to 11 cycles. At least 2.5 million CDR3-containing paired-end reads were obtained per sample. TCRdb recomputed calls from the 5' RACE reads with MiXCR, one row per CDR3 protein. The sample has roughly 640,000 distinct CDR3 sequences; approximately 30% are singletons. Germline V gene data show CDR1 as LGHDT and CDR2 as YNNKEL (reference sequence). The CDR3 has 15 residues if both end residues are counted. On this clonotype itself: Its antigen remains unidentified. Likely a read error: the CDR3 ends without its conserved phenylalanine or tryptophan. The DNA is omitted, as the CDR3 cannot be located on it reliably, and the CDR3 follows TCRdb's listing.

This receptor was obtained from an elderly woman in good health. Sequenced input: blood. This sequence joins TRBV3-1 and TRBJ2-1; the table's D call TRBD1 went unverified against the DNA. This CDR3 reads CASSSRQGGGYTFGS.